This record concerns one T cell receptor (beta chain) sequence. Its antigen is unidentified. The entry originates in a study of beta chain features in type 1 diabetes. Study-level findings and limits: TCRB CDR3s were moderately but significantly shorter in Type 1 diabetes patients in all four CD4+ subsets. Insertions at VDJ junctions were less frequent in type 1 diabetes patients. These patients also deleted more nucleotides at the same junctions.

cDNA synthesis used the whole RNA isolate, giving expressed TCRB sequences. About a million reads were obtained per stem cell-like memory T cell sample on average. The method was immunoSEQ multiplex PCR; TCRdb's version includes in-frame clones alone and lacks a portion of them. Among around 53,000 clones listed, roughly 63% were seen once. CDR1 is SGHRS and CDR2 is YFSETQ in the germline V gene. This CDR3 region has 14 residues. V dropped 4 bases and J dropped 7 bases, with 18 bases sitting between them. The J gene is TRBJ2-7, the V gene TRBV5-1; no definite D call. Sequenced input: stem cell memory CD4+ T cells from blood. This sequence originates from a woman in her 30s with type 1 diabetes. CDR3 sequence (DNA): TGCGCCAGCAGCCCGGAGTCATGGATTTCAGAGCAGTACTTC. Translated, it gives CASSPESWISEQYF.